The present entry profiles one T cell receptor beta chain with its context. This clonotype was counted many times. What antigen it recognizes has not been identified. Per-nucleotide qualities are absent, and no much larger clonotype sits a single base away. Including the terminal cysteine and phenylalanine, the CDR3 comprises 13 residues. Only the CDR3 part of the read is kept: 39 bases, read in frame from the first base. The V and J ends are trimmed by 6 bases and 6 bases, leaving 14 bases between them. This entry is derived from a study of regulatory T cells in long-lasting Graves disease (dated by TCRdb to the early 2020s). Regarding the research as a whole: Persistent Graves' disease meant more than 5 years of antithyroid drug treatment with TSH receptor autoantibodies that stayed positive. Persistent Graves' disease patients were compared with newly diagnosed Graves' disease patients by peripheral blood TCR sequencing and RNA sequencing. Antithyroid drugs had been taken for 8.5 to 12 years on average by persistent Graves' disease patients in the clinical cohort. The study was conducted in China and was registered as a clinical trial. TCR sequencing covered 13 persistent and 20 or so newly diagnosed Graves' disease patients, 33 samples in total.

Sample time point, as interpreted from the label and publication: persistent/refractory GD, antithyroid drugs over 5 years with positive TRAb. For both TCR sequencing and RNA sequencing, RNA was extracted from PBMCs using TRIzol. The diagnosis of Graves' disease was made according to American Thyroid Association guidelines. Patients for the study were recruited at an endocrinology department in Xi'an, China. From each patient, 8 to 10 milliliters of peripheral blood was collected into an EDTA anticoagulant tube. Ficoll Paque Plus density gradient separation was used to isolate PBMCs, and no further T cell sorting was done. RNA quality was checked with an Agilent 2100 Bioanalyzer and agarose gel, and concentration with a NanoDrop 2000. The library was built by means of multiplex PCR. The data were produced on an Illumina HiSeq 4000. To build TCR beta libraries, CDR3 regions were amplified by Arm-PCR using iRepertoire HTBI primers. Before sequencing, the PCR products underwent gel purification. The authors processed their data as follows. Across samples, roughly 60 TRBV and 14 TRBJ segments were identified and used for gene usage analysis of CDR3 amino acid clonotypes. Filtered high-quality paired reads were merged into contigs using COPE and FqMerger. BLAST was used to align contigs to the IMGT TRBV, TRBD and TRBJ reference genes, and CDR3 was defined following IMGT. Any clonotype with a frequency above 0.1% was classified as a highly expanded clone. Shannon entropy served as the measure of repertoire diversity, while the Gini coefficient captured V-J evenness. Clonotypes shared by more than one individual were considered public. TCRdb trimmed public reads at Q25 via fastp, called clones via MiXCR and kept in-frame beta chains. Identical CDR3 proteins give one entry, which carries the most common genes and DNA. These V and J calls originate from TCRdb's pipeline instead of the authors' own analysis. The sample yields approximately 360,000 distinct CDR3 sequences; around 23% were counted once. Roughly a quarter of the sample lies in the top ten.

Results the study describes overall, beyond this receptor: Lower TCR Shannon entropy and fewer highly expanded clones were observed in persistent Graves' disease patients than in newly diagnosed patients, which suggested clonal expansion. Sequencing and analysis were restricted to the TCR beta chain. TRBV28, TRBJ1-2 and TRBJ2-5 were preferentially used in persistent disease, while TRBV20-1 and TRBJ2-1 were favored in newly diagnosed disease. As a limitation, the authors acknowledged that the small sample size may reduce accuracy. Persistent patients shared more public clonotypes among themselves (around 2,700) than newly diagnosed patients did (over 950). Peripheral blood alone was examined, since thyroid tissue, which constituted the primary lesion, could not be accessed.

The sequence was collected from a middle-aged woman with Graves disease. Donor details come from another sample of the same person, matched by shared clones. Recombination linked TRBV12-3 or TRBV12-4 to TRBJ2-5; confidence is insufficient to name the D gene. Sequencing used peripheral blood mononuclear cells (PBMCs), obtained when the disease was refractory, from a patient treated with antithyroid drugs. For the CDR3, the sequence is CASRLPSDQTQYF. The DNA reads TGTGCCAGCAGGCTGCCTTCCGATCAGACCCAGTACTTC.